These 13 T cell receptor beta chains were all obtained from the same sample, sequenced in a study of T cells in localized non-small cell lung cancer. Using immunoSEQ multiplex PCR, the repertoire was profiled, and TCRdb retains in-frame clones only, with some absent. The table shows tens of thousands of clones, with approximately 88% occurring only once. The starting material was peripheral blood mononuclear cells, obtained before any cancer treatment. These TCRs come from a man aged 35-75 years with stage III lung adenocarcinoma.

J is TRBJ1-6 and V is TRBV29-1, with D maybe TRBD1 (5 bases). The CDR3 is 14 residues long. Trimming pared 4 bases from V and 7 bases from J, leaving 14 bases between. The germline CDR1 and CDR2 sequences are SQVTM and ANQGSEA. This CDR3 is CSVGGEGWNSPLHF. The DNA for the CDR3 is TGCAGCGTTGGAGGGGAAGGGTGGAATTCACCCCTCCACTTT. Full variable domain (outside the CDR3, taken from reference TRBV29-1 and TRBJ1-6): SAVISQKPSRDICQRGTSLTIQCQVDSQVTMMFWYRQQPGQSLTLIATANQGSEATYESGFVIDKFPISRPNLTFSTLTVSNMSPEDSSIYLCSVGGEGWNSPLHFGNGTRLTVT.

The chain combines TRBV5-1 with TRBJ2-5, with TRBD2 matching 8 bases. The junction had 10 bases not matched to a gene; V was cut back by 7 bases and J by 2 bases. This CDR3 is built from 15 residues. CDR1 SGHRS and CDR2 YFSETQ come from the germline V gene. CDR3 sequence: CASGPGGGGQETQYF. The CDR3 DNA reads TGCGCCAGCGGCCCGGGGGGCGGGGGGCAAGAGACCCAGTACTTC.

This rearrangement joins TRBV4-1 to TRBJ1-1, with 11 bases lining up with TRBD1. The germline gives CDR1 MGHRA, CDR2 YSYEKL. The CDR3 is 17 residues long. V lost 1 base and J lost 1; bases outside the gene matches: 5. The CDR3 region is CASSQGDRGYPNTEAFF. CDR3 bases: TGCGCCAGCAGCCAAGGGGACAGGGGGTATCCGAACACTGAAGCTTTCTTT.

The chain has TRBV18 and TRBJ1-2; a weak D match, TRBD1 (5 bases). The CDR3 extends over 14 amino acids. V was trimmed by 0 bases and J by 4 bases, leaving 9 bases between them. Germline values: CDR1 KGHSH, CDR2 LQKENI. CDR3 protein: CASSPPNGGYGYTF. The CDR3 bases are TGTGCCAGCTCACCACCGAACGGGGGCTATGGCTACACCTTC.

This chain's CDR3 is CAIRPTSGDSPLHF. In DNA, the CDR3 is TGTGCCATCAGACCGACTTCAGGTGATTCACCCCTCCACTTT. The chain recombines TRBV10-3 with TRBJ1-6; no definite D call. Trimming took 6 bases from V and 8 from J, leaving 14 bases between them. Germline CDR1 is ENHRY and CDR2 is SYGVKD. CDR3 length: 14 residues.

The chain couples TRBV5-6 to TRBJ2-5; D gene ambiguous. V lost 4 bases, J lost 2 bases, and 12 bases lay in between. CDR1 and CDR2 (germline): SGHDT, YYEEEE. The CDR3 runs 14 residues. The CDR3, as DNA: TGTGCCAGCAGCAGCTTACAGCTACAAGAGACCCAGTACTTC. Its protein product is CASSSLQLQETQYF.

The CDR3 DNA follows: TGCAGCGTTGAAGAACAGGGGACAGACTTACAAGAGACCCAGTACTTC. Residues: CSVEEQGTDLQETQYF. This chain joins TRBV29-1 and TRBJ2-5, with TRBD1 matching 7 bases. V gave up 0 bases and J gave up 2 bases; unmatched junction bases: 9. The CDR3 runs 16 residues. Per germline, CDR1 SQVTM and CDR2 ANQGSEA.

The chain recombines TRBV29-1 with TRBJ2-3; D tentatively reads TRBD1 or TRBD2 (5 bases each). CDR1 is SQVTM and CDR2 is ANQGSEA in the germline V gene. Trimming took 6 bases from V and 4 from J, leaving 17 bases between them. This CDR3 contains 14 residues. This CDR3 is CSVTRDVGPDTQYF. CDR3 nucleotides: TGCAGCGTGACCCGGGACGTGGGCCCAGATACGCAGTATTTT.

The gene calls are TRBV5-1 and TRBJ2-2; no firm D call. CDR1 SGHRS and CDR2 YFSETQ come from the germline V gene. V lost 4 bases and J 0 bases, leaving 13 bases between the germline ends. This CDR3 has 16 residues. CDR3: CASSPPGQSNTGELFF. In nucleotides, the CDR3 is TGCGCCAGCAGCCCCCCTGGGCAGTCGAACACCGGGGAGCTGTTTTTT.

This chain uses TRBV29-1 with TRBJ1-2, with TRBD1 identical over 7 bases. Germline CDR1 is SQVTM and CDR2 is ANQGSEA. The CDR3 spans 14 residues. J gave up 2 bases and V 3 bases, and 6 bases lay outside the gene matches. The CDR3 spells CSVDYNRGNYGYTF. DNA of the CDR3: TGCAGCGTTGATTACAACAGGGGCAACTATGGCTACACCTTC.

The chain joins TRBV5-1 to TRBJ1-5, with a weak D call TRBD1 (6 bases). Germline V gene lookup returns CDR1 SGHRS and CDR2 YFSETQ. This CDR3 is built from 14 residues. The ends were cut back, 0 bases at V and 5 bases at J, with 9 bases in the middle. The CDR3 bases are TGCGCCAGCAGCTTGGATAGGGGGGATCAGCCCCAGCATTTT. This encodes CASSLDRGDQPQHF. The variable domain in full, completed from reference TRBV5-1 and TRBJ1-5, reads KAGVTQTPRYLIKTRGQQVTLSCSPISGHRSVSWYQQTPGQGLQFLFEYFSETQRNKGNFPGRFSGRQFSNSRSEMNVSTLELGDSALYLCASSLDRGDQPQHFGDGTRLSIL.

J is TRBJ1-5 and V is TRBV6-1, with 8 nucleotides matching TRBD1. With V trimmed by 6 bases and J by 5 bases, 9 bases remained unmatched. CDR1 and CDR2 (germline): MNHNS, SASEGT. The CDR3 sequence is 15 residues long. The CDR3 spells CASSESQGADQPQHF. In nucleotides, the CDR3 is TGTGCCAGCAGCGAATCTCAGGGGGCCGATCAGCCCCAGCATTTT.

The CDR3 sequence: CASSQPGGEAFF. CDR3 nucleotides: TGCGCCAGCAGCCAACCCGGAGGTGAAGCTTTCTTT. The J gene is TRBJ1-1, the V gene TRBV4-3; D remains unclear. V lost 2 bases to trimming and J lost 7 bases, with 8 bases between them. The germline V gene has CDR1 LGHNA and CDR2 YSLEER. There are 12 residues in the CDR3.